The entry below describes one T cell receptor (beta chain). The antigen remains unidentified. TCRdb processed the reads anew with MiXCR; each CDR3 protein has one entry. The sample comprises 830,000 or so distinct CDR3 sequences, approximately 29% of which are singletons, and 12% rests with the top ten. This record belongs to a study of T cell repertoires in cytomegalovirus infection. Study context: HLA-B-restricted CMV epitopes that are well studied, plus recently identified HLA-C-restricted ones, were used by the study. Public TCR beta signatures provided an indication of both CMV infection and a matching HLA type.

Points from the study as a whole: Carriers of CMV plus the relevant HLA were identified by cumulative public TCR beta family frequency. HLA-C-restricted TCR beta clonotypes specific for CMV led the ex vivo response.

The ends were cut back, 5 bases at V and 5 bases at J, with 21 bases in the middle. The CDR3 is made up of 16 amino acids. The germline V gene has CDR1 SGHVT and CDR2 SQSDAQ. The sample consisted of cultured CD8+ T cells from PBMCs, taken from culture after CMV antigen stimulation. The TCR originated in a human donor in good health (CMV status not recorded). Some clones in this sample may be carry-over from other donors' samples. V and J are TRBV7-4 and TRBJ2-5; D is tentatively TRBD1 or TRBD2 (5 bases each). The CDR3 coding sequence is TGTGCCAGCAGCCAGCAGGGACGAACGATAGGGGAGACCCAGTACTTC. Translation: CASSQQGRTIGETQYF.